This TCR beta chain was sequenced during a study of T cells after posttransplantation cyclophosphamide. Treatment was busulfan-fludarabine conditioning, a marrow graft, and cyclophosphamide on days +3 and +4. CDR3 length: 16 amino acids. CDR1 SGHRS and CDR2 YFSETQ come from the germline V gene. With 4 bases clipped from V and 1 base from J, the junction kept 8 bases outside the gene matches. Findings of the study overall: Tissue-infiltrating T cells from skin or gut overlapped little with blood T cells. After PTCy, TRB diversity resembled that of CNI/methotrexate controls. Later blood repertoires were often dominated by clones from the donor CD8+ memory compartment.

The data were produced by immunoSEQ multiplex PCR, yet TCRdb's version contains in-frame clones alone and is incomplete. The sample lists fewer than 1,900 clones, roughly 80% occurring once. To note about this clone: The antigen is unknown.

The chain links TRBV5-1 to TRBJ1-3; TRBD1 agrees at 7 bases. This clonotype originated in a male patient in his fifties or sixties who received an allogeneic stem cell transplant from an unrelated donor, was CMV-positive, and had acute GVHD only. Some T cells may be the graft donor's. The sequences come from CD4+ T cells sorted from PBMCs, collected after allogeneic stem cell transplant with posttransplant cyclophosphamide. The CDR3 nucleotides read TGCGCCAGCAGCGACCAACAGGGGCCATCTGGAAACACCATATATTTT. Amino acids: CASSDQQGPSGNTIYF.